Shown below are 10 T cell receptor beta chains from a single sample sequenced in a study of T cells in women clearing cervical HPV infection. The data were produced by immunoSEQ multiplex PCR, yet TCRdb's version contains in-frame clones alone and is incomplete. Its table lists 45,000 to 55,000 clones. Sequencing was done on a sample of blood buffy coat. These receptor sequences come from a woman between 18 and 70 years old with a cervical HPV16 infection that either progressed to CIN3+ or cleared (not recorded which).

On this clone: The observed sequence ends 3 residues before the CDR3 terminus, with the missing tail filled in from the germline J gene. The chain uses TRBV28 and TRBJ1-1; TRBD1 agrees at 7 bases. This CDR3 comprises 15 residues. The V and J ends lost 5 bases and 4 bases, in that order; junction bases with no gene match: 10. From germline, CDR1 is MDHEN and CDR2 SYDVKM. CDR3 DNA (partial): TGTGCCAGCAGTCAAGGTAGGGGGCTGGCCACTGAA. Protein: CASSQGRGLATE. The CDR3 reads in full as CASSQGRGLATEAFF.

About this clone: The sequence runs out 3 residues before the end of the CDR3; the remainder is reconstructed from the germline J gene. This rearrangement joins TRBV18 to TRBJ1-2; 7 nucleotides line up with TRBD1. Germline CDR1 is KGHSH and CDR2 is LQKENI. CDR3 length: 15 amino acids. Losses at the gene ends were 2 bases for V and 4 bases for J; bases not matched to a gene: 7. The sequenced part of the CDR3 DNA is TGTGCCAGCTCACCATCGACAGGGCGCGGCTATGGC. Residues: CASSPSTGRGYG. The full CDR3 sequence reads CASSPSTGRGYGYTF.

On this clone: The read terminates 3 residues ahead of where the CDR3 ends, so the germline J gene completes it. This chain links TRBV30 with TRBJ1-3, with D hard to call. V shed 1 base and J shed 2 bases, with 15 bases lying between them. Germline loops: CDR1 GTSNPN, CDR2 SVGIG (reference sequence). The CDR3 sequence is 16 residues long. The covered CDR3 bases are TGTGCCTGGAGTGATGAAAGCGCGGGAGCTGGAAACACC. Amino acid sequence: CAWSDESAGAGNT. The full CDR3 protein reads CAWSDESAGAGNTIYF. Looking up the rest from reference TRBV30 and TRBJ1-3 gives the full variable domain: SQTIHQWPATLVQPVGSPLSLECTVEGTSNPNLYWYRQAAGRGLQLLFYSVGIGQISSEVPQNLSASRPQDRQFILSSKKLLLSDSGFYLCAWSDESAGAGNTIYFGEGSWLTVV.

As for this clone: The CDR3 goes on 3 residues after the read ends, and that part is filled in from the germline J gene. The V gene is TRBV20-1, the J gene TRBJ2-7, with 7 bases matching TRBD1. The J segment lost 4 bases and the V segment lost 4 bases, leaving 7 bases of the junction unmatched. Germline V gives CDR1 DFQATT, CDR2 SNEGSKA (reference sequence). The CDR3 runs 13 residues. The CDR3: CSATWDRVYEQYF. Incomplete CDR3 DNA: TGCAGTGCTACCTGGGACAGAGTTTACGAG.

As for this clone: The CDR3 is cut off 3 residues early in the read; its end comes from the germline J gene. The chain is built from TRBV11-3 and TRBJ1-1; D unresolved. V was pared by 2 bases and J by 4 bases, with 8 bases between. The germline V gene has CDR1 SGHNT and CDR2 YENEEA. This CDR3 has 13 amino acids. The CDR3 sequence is CASSLLRGTEAFF. CDR3 DNA (partial): TGTGCCAGCAGCTTATTGCGGGGCACTGAA.

Remarks on this clone: The read terminates 3 residues before the CDR3 end, so the remaining end is supplied by the germline J gene. The rearrangement uses TRBV7-9 and TRBJ2-1, with D hard to call. Deletions cut 6 bases from V and 3 bases from J, with 15 bases between. The germline CDR1 and CDR2 sequences are SEHNR and FQNEAQ (reference sequence). The length of the CDR3 is 15 residues. Incomplete CDR3 DNA: TGTGCCAGCAGTCACCGGGTCTCCAACTACAATGAG. Translating it yields CASSHRVSNYNE. The CDR3, in full, reads CASSHRVSNYNEQFF.

The part of the CDR3 DNA that was read is TGTGCCAGCAGTTTTTTGGGTCAGGGGGGAAGCTCCTACGAG. This encodes CASSFLGQGGSSYE. In full, the CDR3 is CASSFLGQGGSSYEQYF. The chain couples TRBV12-3 or TRBV12-4 to TRBJ2-7, with TRBD1 as a possible D gene (7 bases). The CDR3 end is not reached by the read, which stops 3 residues before it; the germline J gene fills it in. This CDR3 comprises 17 residues. The V and J ends lost 3 bases and 0 bases respectively, with 18 bases between them.

About this clone: The DNA ends 3 residues before the CDR3 does, and the rest of the CDR3 is filled in from the germline J gene. The J gene is TRBJ1-3, the V gene TRBV30, with 10 bases matching TRBD1. The CDR3 has 15 residues. Germline values: CDR1 GTSNPN, CDR2 SVGIG (reference sequence). After removal of 3 bases from V and 2 bases from J, the junction contained 4 bases not matched to a gene. The DNA read from the CDR3 is TGTGCCTGGAGCCAAGGACAGGGGGCTGGAAACACC. Amino acids: CAWSQGQGAGNT. The whole CDR3 reads CAWSQGQGAGNTIYF.

Turning to this clone: The CDR3 end lies 3 residues beyond the end of the read and is filled in from the germline J gene. The rearrangement joins TRBV5-6 to TRBJ1-2; 7 bases map to TRBD1. V lost 3 bases to trimming and J lost 4 bases; unmatched junction nucleotides: 6. Germline V gene sequence: CDR1 SGHDT, CDR2 YYEEEE. This CDR3 comprises 14 residues. Incomplete CDR3 DNA: TGTGCCAGCAGCTGGGGAACAGGGGCCTATGGC. It yields the protein CASSWGTGAYG. The entire CDR3 is CASSWGTGAYGYTF.

With regard to this clone: Read data end 3 residues before the CDR3 end; the end is taken from the germline J gene. V is TRBV11-2 and J is TRBJ1-1, with D possibly TRBD1 on 6 matching bases. This CDR3 is built from 15 residues. V was trimmed by 5 bases and J by 6 bases, leaving 19 bases between them. CDR1 is SGHAT and CDR2 is FQNNGV in the germline V gene. CDR3 protein: CASSPRQVGVPEAFF. The sequenced part of the CDR3 DNA is TGTGCCAGCAGCCCCCGACAGGTCGGGGTCCCTGAA.